This entry concerns a single TCR beta chain. The antigen remains unidentified. This record comes from a study of cytomegalovirus exposure and HLA in healthy donors. PCR employed 60 Vbeta and 13 Jbeta primers. TCRdb keeps only in-frame clones here, not all; method: immunoSEQ multiplex PCR. This repertoire shows more than 95,000 clones, roughly 9.1% found once; its top ten account for about 5%. Study observations and caveats: Segments of the TCR beta V type were, in most cases, productive about 87% or about 30% of the time in an earlier analysis. Later work found that TCR association rates differed between HLA loci; DRB1 had the most and HLA-C the fewest. Some TCR beta chains (around 180 of them) were listed as cytomegalovirus-associated.

CDR3 length: 13 residues. With 7 bases clipped from V and 2 bases from J, the junction kept 5 bases outside the gene matches. Germline CDR1 and CDR2: GTSNPN and SVGIG (reference sequence). The material sequenced was PBMCs. The TCR originated in a man aged 40-49 years in good health and CMV-seropositive. The chain employs TRBV30 and TRBJ2-7; 10 bases are shared with TRBD2. The CDR3 DNA reads as TGTGCCTACGGACTAGCGGTGGCCTACGAGCAGTACTTC. Translated: CAYGLAVAYEQYF.